Presented here are 5 T cell receptor beta chains from one specimen sequenced in a study of blood T cell repertoires in COVID-19. Using immunoSEQ multiplex PCR, the repertoire was profiled, and TCRdb retains in-frame clones only, with some absent. The sample has 100,000 to 150,000 clones, approximately 83% seen once. The material sequenced was peripheral blood. The source is a woman in her forties or fifties with acute or convalescent COVID-19.

This chain uses TRBV7-2 with TRBJ2-3, with 10 bases fitting TRBD2. V shed 1 base and J 8 bases; nucleotides not matched to a gene: 3. This CDR3 spans 14 amino acids. Germline V gene sequence: CDR1 SGHTA, CDR2 FQGNSA. CDR3 sequence reads: CASSLGLAGATQYF. The CDR3, as DNA: TGTGCCAGCAGCTTAGGGCTAGCGGGGGCTACGCAGTATTTT.

The chain recombines TRBV29-1 with TRBJ2-3; possible D gene TRBD2, 5 bases. The CDR3 spans 12 residues. Trimming removed 6 bases from V and 9 bases from J, with 16 bases in between. CDR1 is SQVTM and CDR2 is ANQGSEA in the germline V gene. CDR3 nucleotide sequence: TGCAGCGTGCGACATCCGGGATCCACGCAGTATTTT. This codes for CSVRHPGSTQYF.

This clone was detected once. This chain connects TRBV27 to TRBJ2-7; D is possibly TRBD2 (7 bases). Germline CDR1 and CDR2: MNHEY and SMNVEV (reference sequence). The CDR3 totals 13 residues. Trimming removed 6 bases from V and 7 bases from J, with 16 bases in between. As DNA, the CDR3 is TGTGCCAGCAGCGTGGCGCGGGGGCTTGAGCAGTACTTC. This codes for CASSVARGLEQYF.

This clone was observed once. This chain uses TRBV5-6 with TRBJ2-3; D perhaps matches TRBD1 (6 bases). The ends were cut back, 2 bases at V and 0 bases at J, with 10 bases in the middle. This CDR3 spans 15 amino acids. Germline-derived CDR1 and CDR2 are SGHDT and YYEEEE. Written as DNA, the CDR3 is TGTGCCAGCAGCTTCAACAGGGTCAGCACAGATACGCAGTATTTT. Translation gives CASSFNRVSTDTQYF. Full variable domain (missing parts from reference TRBV5-6 and TRBJ2-3): DAGVTQSPTHLIKTRGQQVTLRCSPKSGHDTVSWYQQALGQGPQFIFQYYEEEERQRGNFPDRFSGHQFPNYSSELNVNALLLGDSALYLCASSFNRVSTDTQYFGPGTRLTVL.

The chain carries TRBV19 and TRBJ1-3; TRBD1 matches at 7 bases. This CDR3 comprises 18 residues. V trimming: 3 bases; J trimming: 2 bases; junction bases outside the gene matches: 13. The germline gives CDR1 LNHDA, CDR2 SQIVND (reference sequence). CDR3 nucleotides: TGTGCCAGTAGTATTTCCAATTACAGGGGAACCACTGGAAACACCATATATTTT. The encoded protein is CASSISNYRGTTGNTIYF.